Listed below are T cell receptor beta chains from one sample, sequenced in a study of human T cells and chemical hapten exposure. MiXCR, applied by TCRdb to the RACE reads, yields one record per CDR3 protein. The sample has over 70,000 distinct CDR3 sequences, 8.5% to 9% seen once; the top ten hold around 3.6%. The sequencing used whole blood, collected in connection with sensitization to the hapten diphenylcyclopropenone (DPC). These receptor sequences come from a woman between 50 and 59 years old with alopecia areata. Some clones in this sample may be carry-over from other donors' samples. CDR3s include the opening cysteine and the closing phenylalanine or tryptophan. Each record gives: D gene, clone size, J gene, V gene, CDR3 protein, CDR3 DNA. The D gene is left open where the match is weak. The size entry is marked missing in some rows and otherwise reads once, few, many or a size class.

>NA|few|TRBJ1-1|TRBV10-3
CAISEPMGGRRTEAFF
TGTGCCATCAGTGAGCCTATGGGGGGGCGCAGGACTGAAGCTTTCTTT
>TRBD2|NA|TRBJ2-5|TRBV5-1
CASSLSPGGQETQYF
TGCGCCAGCAGCCTCTCACCGGGAGGACAAGAGACCCAGTACTTC
>NA|NA|TRBJ2-7|TRBV6-5
CASRPFARSYEQYF
TGTGCCAGCAGGCCTTTCGCCCGCTCCTACGAGCAGTACTTC
>TRBD2|many|TRBJ2-3|TRBV9
CASSGSGRGADTQYF
TGTGCCAGCAGCGGTAGCGGGAGGGGTGCAGATACGCAGTATTTT
>TRBD2|many|TRBJ2-1|TRBV20-1
CSAISGNNEQFF
TGCAGTGCCATTAGCGGGAACAATGAGCAGTTCTTC
>TRBD1|many|TRBJ1-5|TRBV6-2/TRBV6-3
CASSYRQGGKGNQPQHF
TGTGCCAGCAGTTACCGTCAGGGGGGAAAAGGCAATCAGCCCCAGCATTTT
>NA|many|TRBJ2-5|TRBV5-1
CASSKEGVQETQYF
TGCGCCAGCAGTAAAGAGGGGGTCCAAGAGACCCAGTACTTC
>TRBD1|NA|TRBJ1-4|TRBV15
CATSTDRGPTNEKLFF
TGTGCCACCAGCACGGACAGGGGGCCAACTAATGAAAAACTGTTTTTT
>NA|NA|TRBJ2-6|TRBV27
CASLRRAGETSGANVLTF
TGTGCCAGCCTTCGGAGGGCAGGAGAAACCTCTGGGGCCAACGTCCTGACTTTC
>TRBD1|many|TRBJ1-5|TRBV6-2/TRBV6-3
CASSYRGQQQPQHF
TGTGCCAGCAGTTACCGGGGACAGCAACAACCCCAGCATTTT
>TRBD1|many|TRBJ1-1|TRBV7-2
CASSQTGEAFF
TGTGCCAGCAGCCAGACAGGGGAAGCTTTCTTT
>NA|many|TRBJ1-2|TRBV3-1
CASSHRARGGYTF
TGTGCCAGCAGCCACCGGGCAAGAGGAGGCTACACCTTC
>NA|many|TRBJ2-1|TRBV12-3/TRBV12-4
CASSLQGLITYNEQFF
TGTGCCAGCAGTCTTCAGGGGTTAATAACCTACAATGAGCAGTTCTTC
>NA|NA|TRBJ1-5|TRBV12-3/TRBV12-4
CASTHTRAQPQHF
TGTGCCAGCACCCACACCCGGGCTCAGCCCCAGCATTTT
>TRBD2|many|TRBJ2-1|TRBV29-1
CSVDPSGNEQFF
TGCAGCGTTGACCCTAGCGGCAATGAGCAGTTCTTC
>NA|NA|TRBJ2-1|TRBV27
CASSLSGLSSYNEQFF
TGTGCCAGCAGTTTGAGCGGCCTTAGCTCCTACAATGAGCAGTTCTTC
>TRBD2|NA|TRBJ2-7|TRBV20-1
CSAAPGLAGRQYF
TGCAGTGCTGCCCCCGGACTAGCGGGAAGGCAGTACTTC
>TRBD1|NA|TRBJ2-7|TRBV28
CASSPQGAREQYF
TGTGCCAGCAGTCCTCAGGGGGCGAGAGAGCAGTACTTC
>NA|NA|TRBJ1-2|TRBV29-1
CSVEDPDVNYGYTF
TGCAGCGTTGAAGATCCGGATGTTAACTATGGCTACACCTTC
>NA|NA|TRBJ1-5|TRBV19
CASSQGQPQHF
TGTGCCAGTAGCCAGGGGCAGCCCCAGCATTTT
>NA|NA|TRBJ1-1|TRBV5-1
CVSSLEWAGGTEAFF
TGCGTCAGCAGCTTGGAGTGGGCGGGAGGCACTGAAGCTTTCTTT
>NA|NA|TRBJ2-6|TRBV6-5
CASGAGLYVLTF
TGTGCCAGCGGCGCGGGACTTTACGTCCTGACTTTC
>NA|many|TRBJ2-2|TRBV20-1
CSAPKTTSPGELFF
TGCAGTGCTCCTAAAACTACTAGCCCCGGGGAGCTGTTTTTT
>NA|many|TRBJ2-3|TRBV25-1
CASSYSAGITDTQYF
TGTGCCAGCAGTTACTCCGCAGGGATCACAGATACGCAGTATTTT
>NA|few|TRBJ1-5|TRBV2
CASSALDGYSNQPQHF
TGTGCCAGCAGTGCCCTAGACGGATATAGCAATCAGCCCCAGCATTTT